What follows is one T cell receptor (beta chain) and its context. Antigen unknown. This sample is drawn from a study of siplizumab effects on memory and regulatory T cells. The assay looked at some 9.8 x 10^4 TCR templates in each sample. The data were produced by immunoSEQ multiplex PCR, yet TCRdb's version contains in-frame clones alone and is incomplete. The profile shows roughly 100,000 clones, more than 85% of them singletons. Study findings and constraints: In unstimulated cells, naive T cells appeared more diverse than memory T cells and seemed major alloresponse contributors. No assignable naive or memory phenotype existed for roughly 80-95% of proliferating CD4+ or CD8+ clones. Controls showed an average of around 25% Treg-derived mappable alloreactive CD4+ clones, while siplizumab showed around 70%.

Trimming left V 0 bases short and J 7 bases short, with 10 bases between. This CDR3 contains 13 residues. Germline CDR1 and CDR2: SGHNT and YYREEE (reference sequence). The chain uses TRBV5-4 and TRBJ1-2; D not resolved. Sequenced input: CD4+ T cells sorted from blood. The receptor comes from a human donor in good health. DNA of the CDR3: TGTGCCAGCAGCTTGGGAAGGGAGGGTGGCTACACCTTC. It encodes CASSLGREGGYTF.